These 20 T cell receptor beta chains share one sample of origin, sequenced in a study of blood T cell repertoires in COVID-19. Libraries were prepared by immunoSEQ multiplex PCR; TCRdb keeps only in-frame clonotypes and omits some of them. The sample carries 200,000 to 300,000 clones, approximately 86% recorded once. The sequenced sample consisted of peripheral blood. The receptors shown here come from a woman aged 55-69 years with COVID-19, enrolled during active disease.

This clone was detected once. This sequence joins TRBV6-5 and TRBJ2-1; TRBD1 might be the D (6 bases). Trimming removed 6 bases from V and 5 bases from J, with 17 bases in between. This CDR3 is 15 amino acids long. The V gene's germline CDR1 is MNHEY and CDR2 SVGAGI. The CDR3 region is CASRKRQGHNNEQFF. The CDR3 DNA sequence: TGTGCCAGCAGAAAGAGGCAGGGGCATAACAATGAGCAGTTCTTC.

The gene calls are TRBV7-3 and TRBJ1-6; the match to TRBD1 covers 10 bases. J lost 9 bases, V lost 1 base, and 9 bases had no gene match. Germline CDR1 is SGHTA and CDR2 is FQGTGA. CDR3 length equals 17 residues. CDR3 sequence: CASSLISRDRGSSPLHF. The CDR3, as DNA: TGTGCCAGCAGCTTAATATCCCGGGACAGGGGTTCTTCACCCCTCCACTTT.

This clone was counted between two and nine times. The chain couples TRBV6-2 or TRBV6-3 to TRBJ1-2; 9 positions match TRBD1. This CDR3 region has 13 residues. The germline V gene has CDR1 MNHEY and CDR2 SVGEGT. J lost 8 bases, V lost 4 bases, and 5 bases had no gene match. CDR3 nucleotides: TGTGCCAGCAGTTCAAACAGGGGGCTCGGCTACACCTTC. Protein sequence: CASSSNRGLGYTF.

This chain connects TRBV6-6 to TRBJ2-3; D is uncertain. The CDR3 has 14 residues. Trimming took off 3 bases at V and 4 bases at J, with 11 bases between the two ends. CDR1 and CDR2 from the germline V gene are MNHNY and SVGAGI (reference sequence). The CDR3 DNA reads as TGTGCCAGCAGTTATTTGTCTCCGGCAGATACGCAGTATTTT. This translates into CASSYLSPADTQYF.

About this clone itself: In the same sample, other DNA sequences code for this CDR3. The chain is built from TRBV5-1 and TRBJ2-1; 8 bases line up with TRBD2. This CDR3 contains 15 residues. The trim removed 4 bases at V and 0 bases at J, leaving 3 bases unmatched. Germline CDR1 SGHRS, CDR2 YFSETQ. The CDR3 loop reads CASSTSGSSYNEQFF. The CDR3 DNA reads TGCGCCAGCAGCACGAGCGGGAGCTCCTACAATGAGCAGTTCTTC.

The rearrangement links TRBV28 to TRBJ1-5, with a weak D call TRBD1 (6 bases). The CDR3 length is 14 residues. CDR1 is MDHEN and CDR2 is SYDVKM in the germline V gene. V lost 6 bases and J 6 bases, leaving 15 bases between the germline ends. The CDR3 DNA is TGTGCCAGCAGCCCGGGGGGGGCAGGTCAGCCCCAGCATTTT. It encodes CASSPGGAGQPQHF.

The count of this clone is one. The V call is TRBV12-2, the J call TRBJ2-1; the table's D call, TRBD1, has no DNA check behind it. TRBV12-2 is marked as a pseudogene. This CDR3 region has 15 residues. The CDR3 nucleotides read TGTGCAAGTCGCTTAGGAGGGGGAGCAGGCAATGAGCAGTTCTTC. This gives the protein CASRLGGGAGNEQFF.

The chain is built from TRBV3-1 (or the pseudogene TRBV3-2) and TRBJ1-2; 9 bases agree with TRBD1. This CDR3 is 17 amino acids long. Germline lookup yields CDR1 LGHDT and CDR2 YNNKEL (reference sequence). Trimming cost V 0 bases and J 4 bases; bases outside gene matches: 9. The CDR3 DNA reads TGTGCCAGCAGCCAAGATGGGACAGGGCGACCCATCTATGGCTACACCTTC. This sequence encodes CASSQDGTGRPIYGYTF.

This clone occurred once. V gene TRBV7-2 combines with J gene TRBJ2-1; 7 bases align to TRBD1. Trimming cost V 3 bases and J 4 bases; bases outside gene matches: 6. The CDR3 is 15 amino acids. Germline V CDR1 and CDR2: SGHTA, FQGNSA. CDR3: CASSFPGTAYNEQFF. The DNA for the CDR3 is TGTGCCAGCAGCTTCCCGGGGACAGCGTACAATGAGCAGTTCTTC.

The V call is TRBV7-3, the J call TRBJ2-7; a possible D gene is TRBD2 (7 bases). V was shortened by 10 bases and J by 2 bases, with 18 bases between the two germline ends. Germline CDR1 SGHTA, CDR2 FQGTGA. This CDR3 region has 14 residues. CDR3 amino acids: CATVGGGATYEQYF. The CDR3 bases are TGTGCCACCGTAGGGGGGGGAGCTACCTACGAGCAGTACTTC.

The CDR3 spells CASSRHTGGAWYEQYF. DNA for the CDR3: TGTGCCAGCAGCCGACACACAGGGGGCGCTTGGTACGAGCAGTACTTC. This chain links TRBV6-6 with TRBJ2-7; 9 nucleotides align to TRBD1. CDR1 is MNHNY, CDR2 SVGAGI, per germline (reference sequence). This CDR3 spans 16 amino acids. Trimming removed 6 bases from V and 4 bases from J; junction bases left unmatched: 13.

V usage is TRBV19 and J usage is TRBJ2-1, with 10 bases that match TRBD2. Germline loops: CDR1 LNHDA, CDR2 SQIVND (reference sequence). The junction had 13 bases not matched to a gene; V was cut back by 5 bases and J by 6 bases. The CDR3 contains 17 residues. In DNA, the CDR3 is TGTGCCAGTAGTTCCCACGAGGCTAGCGGGAGCCTCAATGAGCAGTTCTTC. Its protein product is CASSSHEASGSLNEQFF.

This rearrangement joins TRBV9 to TRBJ2-3; D is perhaps TRBD2 (5 bases). The CDR3 runs to 16 residues. The V gene lost 3 bases and the J gene lost 0 bases, with 14 bases spanning the gap. From germline, CDR1 is SGDLS and CDR2 YYNGEE. This chain's CDR3 is CASSGRLYTSTDTQYF. CDR3 nucleotide sequence: TGTGCCAGCAGCGGCCGACTATACACTAGCACAGATACGCAGTATTTT. The whole variable domain, filled in from reference TRBV9 and TRBJ2-3, reads DSGVTQTPKHLITATGQRVTLRCSPRSGDLSVYWYQQSLDQGLQFLIQYYNGEERAKGNILERFSAQQFPDLHSELNLSSLELGDSALYFCASSGRLYTSTDTQYFGPGTRLTVL.

This chain links TRBV15 with TRBJ2-1; 8 bases agree with TRBD2. J lost 6 bases, V lost 1 base, and 5 bases had no gene match. CDR3 length: 15 amino acids. Germline V CDR1 and CDR2: LNHNV, YYDKDF (reference sequence). The CDR3 DNA reads TGTGCCACCAGCAGAGTAAGCGGGAGTTTCAATGAGCAGTTCTTC. Protein sequence: CATSRVSGSFNEQFF.

The chain combines TRBV5-4 with TRBJ1-2; D not resolved. The CDR3 has 13 residues. Trimming cost V 4 bases and J 3 bases, with 10 bases left between them. The V gene's germline CDR1 is SGHNT and CDR2 YYREEE (reference sequence). DNA of the CDR3: TGTGCCAGCAGCCCAGACGGAGACTATGGCTACACCTTC. Residues: CASSPDGDYGYTF. The variable domain in full, with the rest retrieved from reference TRBV5-4 and TRBJ1-2, is ETGVTQSPTHLIKTRGQQVTLRCSSQSGHNTVSWYQQALGQGPQFIFQYYREEENGRGNFPPRFSGLQFPNYSSELNVNALELDDSALYLCASSPDGDYGYTFGSGTRLTVV.

The chain employs TRBV5-4 and TRBJ1-3; weak D call: TRBD1 (5 bases). Germline CDR1 reads SGHNT; CDR2 reads YYREEE (reference sequence). Trimming stripped 3 bases from V and 1 base from J, with 14 bases between. The CDR3 extends over 16 amino acids. DNA for the CDR3: TGTGCCAGCAGCTCCGGGGGTAAAAGTTCTGGAAACACCATATATTTT. As protein: CASSSGGKSSGNTIYF.

The V gene is TRBV10-3, the J gene TRBJ2-1, with a possible D match to TRBD2 (6 bases). With 6 bases removed from V and 0 bases from J, the gap between germline ends came to 15 bases. The CDR3 consists of 16 residues. CDR1 ENHRY and CDR2 SYGVKD come from the germline V gene. The CDR3 DNA follows: TGTGCCATCAGCCAAGATAGCGGCCGCTCCTACAATGAGCAGTTCTTC. It translates to CAISQDSGRSYNEQFF.

This clone was found once. This rearrangement joins TRBV4-2 to TRBJ2-7, with TRBD1 matching 10 bases. CDR1 is LGHNA and CDR2 is YNFKEQ in the germline V gene. This CDR3 is 15 amino acids long. With 4 bases clipped from V and 5 bases from J, the junction kept 8 bases outside the gene matches. CDR3 region: CASSPRQGAVNEQYF. The DNA of the CDR3 is TGTGCCAGCAGCCCACGACAGGGGGCGGTTAACGAGCAGTACTTC.

The V call is TRBV7-6, the J call TRBJ1-2; 8 nucleotides agree with TRBD1. Germline CDR1 and CDR2: SGHVS and FNYEAQ. CDR3 length: 14 amino acids. J gave up 2 bases and V 1 base, and 0 bases lay outside the gene matches. The CDR3 region is CASSLGQGNYGYTF. DNA of the CDR3: TGTGCCAGCAGCTTAGGACAGGGGAACTATGGCTACACCTTC.

The chain joins TRBV5-6 to TRBJ2-5; D not certain. V shed 2 bases and J shed 2 bases, with 7 bases lying between them. This CDR3 is built from 13 residues. In germline, CDR1 is SGHDT, CDR2 YYEEEE. Here the CDR3 DNA reads TGTGCCAGCAGCTTATCCCTTCAAGAGACCCAGTACTTC. Translation gives CASSLSLQETQYF.